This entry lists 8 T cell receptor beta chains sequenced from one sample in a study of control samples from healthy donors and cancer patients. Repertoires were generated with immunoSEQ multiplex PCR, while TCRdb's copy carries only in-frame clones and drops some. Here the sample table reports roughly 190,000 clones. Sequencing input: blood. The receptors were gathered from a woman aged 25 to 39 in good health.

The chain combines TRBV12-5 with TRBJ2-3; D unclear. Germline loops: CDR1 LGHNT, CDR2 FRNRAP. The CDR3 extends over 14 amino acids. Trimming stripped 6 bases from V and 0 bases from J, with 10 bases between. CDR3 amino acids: CASGPTPSTDTQYF. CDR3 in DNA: TGTGCTAGTGGCCCAACCCCTAGCACAGATACGCAGTATTTT. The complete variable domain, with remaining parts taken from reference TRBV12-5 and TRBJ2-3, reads DARVTQTPRHKVTEMGQEVTMRCQPILGHNTVFWYRQTMMQGLELLAYFRNRAPLDDSGMPKDRFSAEMPDATLATLKIQPSEPRDSAVYFCASGPTPSTDTQYFGPGTRLTVL.

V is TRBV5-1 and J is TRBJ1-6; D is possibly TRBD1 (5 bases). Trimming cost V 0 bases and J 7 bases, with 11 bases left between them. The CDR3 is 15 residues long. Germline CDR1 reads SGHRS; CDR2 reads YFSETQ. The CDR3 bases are TGCGCCAGCAGCTTGGTTTCGGGGCCCAATTCACCCCTCCACTTT. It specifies CASSLVSGPNSPLHF.

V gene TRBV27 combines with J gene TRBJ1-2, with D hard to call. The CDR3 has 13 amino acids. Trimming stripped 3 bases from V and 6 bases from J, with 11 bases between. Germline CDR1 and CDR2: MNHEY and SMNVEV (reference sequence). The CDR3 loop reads CASSLGPLDGYTF. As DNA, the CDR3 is TGTGCCAGCAGTTTGGGTCCCTTAGATGGCTACACCTTC.

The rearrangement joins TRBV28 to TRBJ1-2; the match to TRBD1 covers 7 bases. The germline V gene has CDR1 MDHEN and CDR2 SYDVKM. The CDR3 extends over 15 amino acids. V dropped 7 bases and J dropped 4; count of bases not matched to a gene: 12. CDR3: CASNRLRTGGYGYTF. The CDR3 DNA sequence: TGTGCCAGCAATAGACTCCGGACAGGAGGCTATGGCTACACCTTC.

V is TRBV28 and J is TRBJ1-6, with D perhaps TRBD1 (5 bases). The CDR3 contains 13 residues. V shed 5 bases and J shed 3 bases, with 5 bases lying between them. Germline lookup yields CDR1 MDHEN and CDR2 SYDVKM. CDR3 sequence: CASSGGYNSPLHF. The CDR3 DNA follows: TGTGCCAGCAGTGGGGGCTATAATTCACCCCTCCACTTT. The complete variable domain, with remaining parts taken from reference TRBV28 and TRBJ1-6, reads DVKVTQSSRYLVKRTGEKVFLECVQDMDHENMFWYRQDPGLGLRLIYFSYDVKMKEKGDIPEGYSVSREKKERFSLILESASTNQTSMYLCASSGGYNSPLHFGNGTRLTVT.

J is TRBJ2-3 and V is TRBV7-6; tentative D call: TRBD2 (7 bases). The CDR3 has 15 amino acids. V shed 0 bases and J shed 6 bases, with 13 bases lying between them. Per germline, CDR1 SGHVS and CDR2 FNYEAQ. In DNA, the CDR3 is TGTGCCAGCAGCTTAGCGGGGGGGCCAGGCGATACGCAGTATTTT. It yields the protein CASSLAGGPGDTQYF.

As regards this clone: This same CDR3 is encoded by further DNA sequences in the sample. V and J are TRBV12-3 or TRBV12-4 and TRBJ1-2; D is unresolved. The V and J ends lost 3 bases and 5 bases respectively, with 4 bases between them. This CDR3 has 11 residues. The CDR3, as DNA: TGTGCCAGCAGTTTCGGGTATGGCTACACCTTC. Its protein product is CASSFGYGYTF.

For the CDR3, the DNA is TGTGCCAGCTCACCAGGACCGACAGGGAATCGGTACTTC. This codes for CASSPGPTGNRYF. The chain has TRBV18 and TRBJ2-7; 7 bases are shared with TRBD1. From germline, CDR1 is KGHSH and CDR2 LQKENI. The CDR3 totals 13 residues. V lost 2 bases and J lost 12; bases outside the gene matches: 10.